Listed below are T cell receptor beta chains from one sample, sequenced in a study. Via MiXCR, TCRdb re-called the 5' RACE reads, giving one row per CDR3 protein. Of about 32,000 distinct CDR3 sequences in the sample, around 22% are singletons; the top ten hold more than 3.5%. The specimen sequenced was memory CD4+ T cells sorted from blood. These receptors were taken from a female donor with breast cancer. Each CDR3 is given with its conserved first and last residue. A D gene is named only where the DNA matches it firmly. Rows may omit the clone size; those that give it use once, few, many or a size class.

TRBJ2-3,.,TRBD2,TRBV20-1,CSARRRWLAGGPGTDTQYF,TGCAGTGCTAGACGGAGGTGGCTAGCGGGGGGGCCGGGCACAGATACGCAGTATTTT
TRBJ1-1,once,.,TRBV7-8,CASSLVSVNTEAFF,TGTGCCAGCAGCTTAGTCTCCGTAAACACTGAAGCTTTCTTT
TRBJ2-7,.,TRBD2,TRBV13,CASSWGLAGLAEQYF,TGTGCCAGCAGCTGGGGACTAGCGGGATTAGCCGAGCAGTACTTC
TRBJ2-1,.,TRBD2,TRBV24-1,CATSDRTSGGSYNEQFF,TGTGCCACCAGTGATAGGACTAGCGGGGGATCCTACAATGAGCAGTTCTTC
TRBJ2-1,few,.,TRBV6-6,CASSRQVQFSYNEQFF,TGTGCCAGCAGCCGACAAGTACAATTCTCCTACAATGAGCAGTTCTTC
TRBJ2-2,few,.,TRBV29-1,CSVDEGNGGELFF,TGCAGCGTTGACGAGGGAAACGGCGGGGAGCTGTTTTTT
TRBJ2-5,many,TRBD1,TRBV5-4,CASSLTGGGQETQYF,TGTGCCAGCAGCTTGACAGGGGGCGGCCAAGAGACCCAGTACTTC
TRBJ2-1,.,TRBD2,TRBV2,CASSGSGRAHEQFF,TGTGCCAGCAGTGGCTCCGGGAGGGCCCATGAGCAGTTCTTC
TRBJ2-1,.,TRBD1,TRBV7-9,CAGSLGQGSVLGQFF,TGTGCCGGCAGCCTAGGACAGGGCTCGGTCCTGGGGCAGTTCTTC
TRBJ1-2,few,.,TRBV20-1,CSAREHRDYGYTF,TGCAGTGCTAGAGAGCACAGGGACTATGGCTACACCTTC
TRBJ2-1,.,TRBD2,TRBV5-1,CASSLLGTSIEQFF,TGCGCCAGCAGCTTGTTGGGGACTAGCATCGAGCAGTTCTTC
TRBJ2-3,.,.,TRBV12-3/TRBV12-4,CASTELDTPDTQYF,TGTGCCAGCACAGAATTGGACACCCCAGATACGCAGTATTTT
TRBJ2-5,.,.,TRBV7-9,CASSLALKGETQYF,TGTGCCAGCAGCTTAGCCCTGAAGGGGGAGACCCAGTACTTC
TRBJ1-2,few,.,TRBV5-1,CASSLSVGGANYGYTF,TGCGCCAGCAGCCTAAGTGTCGGGGGAGCTAACTATGGCTACACCTTC
TRBJ2-3,many,.,TRBV4-1,CASSQDREADTQYF,TGCGCCAGCAGCCAAGATCGAGAGGCAGATACGCAGTATTTT
TRBJ2-1,many,.,TRBV5-1,CASSLDNYNEQFF,TGCGCCAGCAGCTTGGACAACTACAATGAGCAGTTCTTC
TRBJ2-2,few,.,TRBV4-2,CASSQDSNTGELFF,TGTGCCAGCAGCCAAGACAGTAACACCGGGGAGCTGTTTTTT
TRBJ2-4,.,.,TRBV7-9,CASSLITGVAKNIQYF,TGTGCCAGCAGCTTAATCACAGGCGTCGCCAAAAACATTCAGTACTTC
TRBJ2-7,few,.,TRBV12-3/TRBV12-4,CASSLSGAYEQYF,TGTGCCAGCAGTTTATCTGGGGCCTACGAGCAGTACTTC
TRBJ2-2,.,.,TRBV29-1,CSVRGRANREAGELFF,TGCAGCGTCCGAGGCCGGGCCAACCGGGAAGCCGGGGAGCTGTTTTTT